This T cell receptor (beta chain) originates from a study of T cell changes during pregnancy in multiple sclerosis. This clone was detected once. The data were produced by immunoSEQ multiplex PCR, yet TCRdb's version contains in-frame clones alone and is incomplete. In the table there are more than 35,000 clones, approximately 91% of which are singletons. Germline CDR1 and CDR2: MNHNS and SASEGT. Trimming removed 4 bases at V and 2 bases at J, with 9 bases between. The CDR3 length is 13 residues. The clonotype comes from a female donor with multiple sclerosis, enrolled in a pregnancy study. The V call is TRBV6-1, the J call TRBJ2-7, with D possibly matching TRBD1 (5 bases). Sequences were derived from CD8+ T cells from peripheral blood mononuclear cells, sampled in the third trimester of pregnancy. In DNA, the CDR3 is TGTGCCAGCAGTGCAGGGATCGCCTACGAGCAGTACTTC. Amino acid sequence: CASSAGIAYEQYF.